Shown below are 3 T cell receptor beta chains from a single sample sequenced in a study of T cells in Graves' hyperthyroidism and ophthalmopathy. TCR beta CDR3 region amplification was performed from RNA transcripts. HTBI primers were employed in a first-round RT-PCR of the TCR CDR3. MiXCR, run by TCRdb on the multiplex PCR reads, gives a single entry per CDR3 protein. The sample holds approximately 150,000 distinct CDR3 sequences; around 8.9% are singletons and the top ten take roughly a fifth. Specimen: blood. These receptor sequences come from a woman aged 18-29 years with Graves' hyperthyroidism that later progressed to Graves' ophthalmopathy.

Only a few counts were recorded for this clonotype. The chain has TRBV5-1 and TRBJ1-1; D unclear. The germline V and J ends were trimmed by 7 bases and 0 bases, with 10 bases remaining between them. This CDR3 region has 13 residues. The germline V gene has CDR1 SGHRS and CDR2 YFSETQ. The CDR3 region is CASSPVMNTEAFF. Written as DNA, the CDR3 is TGCGCCAGCTCCCCGGTCATGAACACTGAAGCTTTCTTT.

This clonotype was recorded many times. The rearrangement joins TRBV2 to TRBJ1-1, with D unresolved. The V and J ends lost 1 base and 3 bases respectively, with 12 bases between them. CDR1 is SNHLY, CDR2 FYNNEI, per germline. The CDR3 spans 15 residues. Here the CDR3 DNA reads TGTGCCAGCAGTGAAGGTCGGGTTGCGGACACTGAAGCTTTCTTT. Translated, it gives CASSEGRVADTEAFF.

This clonotype was counted ten times or more. The chain has TRBV12-3 or TRBV12-4 and TRBJ1-3, with a tentative D call TRBD1 (5 bases). V lost 7 bases and J 9 bases, leaving 19 bases between the germline ends. The CDR3 sequence is 14 residues long. The CDR3 region is CASKNPGGRRTIYF. The CDR3 region has the DNA TGTGCCAGCAAAAACCCGGGGGGGAGACGCACCATATATTTT.